A single sample gave rise to the 8 T cell receptor beta chains below, sequenced in a study of T-cell reconstitution after alpha-beta-depleted transplantation in children. Preparation of the TCRbeta library used unique molecular identifiers. TCRdb re-called the PCR reads with MiXCR, one entry per CDR3 protein. The sample contains 500,000 to 600,000 distinct CDR3 sequences, more than 20% of which appear only once. The sequencing here drew on PBMCs, taken before TCRalphabeta/CD19-depleted stem cell transplant. Source of these receptors: a boy in the first two years of life with Wiskott-Aldrich syndrome, due to receive a stem cell transplant.

The CDR3 here is CASSRPGSDTQYF. CDR3 nucleotide sequence: TGTGCCAGCAGCCGGCCGGGTTCCGATACGCAGTATTTT. This rearrangement joins TRBV6-6 to TRBJ2-3, with D unresolved. The CDR3 totals 13 residues. V lost 6 bases, J lost 6 bases, and 13 bases lay in between. Germline lookup yields CDR1 MNHNY and CDR2 SVGAGI (reference sequence).

The genes are TRBV4-2 and TRBJ2-3; D is tentatively TRBD1 or TRBD2 (5 bases each). The V end was cut by 1 base, the J end by 1 base, with 12 bases between. The CDR3 totals 16 residues. The germline gives CDR1 LGHNA, CDR2 YNFKEQ. The CDR3, as DNA: TGTGCCAGCAGCCAAGGTCGGGGCTACGGCACAGATACGCAGTATTTT. Its translation is CASSQGRGYGTDTQYF.

This clonotype was observed a handful of times. The J gene is TRBJ2-1, the V gene TRBV5-1; D is unclear. The ends were cut back, 3 bases at V and 7 bases at J, with 11 bases in the middle. This CDR3 is built from 13 residues. In germline, CDR1 is SGHRS, CDR2 YFSETQ. Here the CDR3 reads CASSWNLRNEQFF. The DNA of the CDR3 is TGCGCCAGCAGCTGGAATTTGCGGAATGAGCAGTTCTTC.

This chain uses TRBV12-3 or TRBV12-4 with TRBJ2-1, with 8 bases lining up with TRBD2. The junction had 9 bases not matched to a gene; V was cut back by 6 bases and J by 5 bases. CDR3 length: 15 residues. CDR3 residues: CASRQTSGIDNEQFF. DNA for the CDR3: TGTGCCAGCAGACAAACTAGCGGAATAGACAATGAGCAGTTCTTC.

This clonotype was detected once. CDR3 coding DNA: TGTGCCAGCAGCTTTGGTAGGGTCCACCCAGATACGCAGTATTTT. Its translation: CASSFGRVHPDTQYF. V and J are TRBV7-3 and TRBJ2-3, with D uncertain. Germline loops: CDR1 SGHTA, CDR2 FQGTGA. Trimming stripped 3 bases from V and 4 bases from J, with 14 bases between. The length of the CDR3 is 15 residues.

The V gene is TRBV4-1, the J gene TRBJ2-3; D uncertain. The CDR3 is made up of 13 amino acids. Trimming removed 0 bases from V and 5 bases from J, with 6 bases in between. CDR1 and CDR2 (germline): MGHRA, YSYEKL. The CDR3, as DNA: TGCGCCAGCAGCCAAGATTCCGGAGATACGCAGTATTTT. This gives the protein CASSQDSGDTQYF.

This clonotype has more than one count but fewer than ten. Written as DNA, the CDR3 is TGTGCCAGCAGTTTTTATCAGGGGGTGAGCAATCAGCCCCAGCATTTT. Encoded protein: CASSFYQGVSNQPQHF. This chain joins TRBV12-3 or TRBV12-4 and TRBJ1-5; 7 positions agree with TRBD1. The CDR3 length is 16 residues. V lost 3 bases and J lost 1; bases outside the gene matches: 6.

Here the CDR3 reads CASSPNHRAAGNTIYF. As DNA, the CDR3 is TGTGCCAGCAGCCCGAACCACAGGGCGGCTGGAAACACCATATATTTT. This chain uses TRBV3-1 with TRBJ1-3; tentatively, D is TRBD1 (6 bases). The CDR3 is 16 residues long. Germline V gene sequence: CDR1 LGHDT, CDR2 YNNKEL (reference sequence). With 4 bases removed from V and 2 bases from J, the gap between germline ends came to 15 bases.